These 21 T cell receptor beta chains were all obtained from the same sample, sequenced in a study of a mutant IDH1 vaccine in newly diagnosed glioma. Time point described: week 47, end of study. Vaccine doses each comprised 300 ug of mutant IDH1 20-mer peptide, with topical imiquimod. The method was immunoSEQ multiplex PCR; TCRdb's version includes in-frame clones alone and lacks a portion of them. In the table there are tens of thousands of clones, around nine tenths of which are singletons. These receptors have no identified antigens. Sequences were derived from PBMCs, sampled from a glioma patient whose treatment included an IDH1 peptide vaccine. The receptors shown here come from a woman aged 25 to 39 with glioma.

This chain connects TRBV7-9 to TRBJ2-7, with D perhaps TRBD2 (5 bases). The CDR3 sequence is 12 residues long. From germline, CDR1 is SEHNR and CDR2 FQNEAQ (reference sequence). The V end lost 3 bases, the J end lost 6 bases, and 9 bases lay between the germline ends. In DNA form, the CDR3 reads TGTGCCAGCAGCTTCTTGGGAGCCGAGCAGTACTTC. Its translation is CASSFLGAEQYF.

The CDR3 coding sequence is TGCGCCAGCAGCCAAGATTGGCCGTTCTCTGAAAAACTGTTTTTT. It codes for CASSQDWPFSEKLFF. J is TRBJ1-4 and V is TRBV4-3; D is unresolved. Germline CDR1 reads LGHNA; CDR2 reads YSLEER. The V end was cut by 0 bases, the J end by 7 bases, with 12 bases between. The CDR3 contains 15 residues.

In DNA form, the CDR3 reads TGTGCCAGCAGCATATCGCGGGACAGTTCTATCTACGAGCAGTACTTC. Encoded protein: CASSISRDSSIYEQYF. The rearrangement joins TRBV7-2 to TRBJ2-7; D might be TRBD1 (7 bases). The CDR3 has 16 residues. Germline V gene lookup returns CDR1 SGHTA and CDR2 FQGNSA. Trimming removed 5 bases from V and 3 bases from J, with 20 bases in between.

As DNA, the CDR3 is TGCGCCAGTCAGCGAGATAGGGGAGATACGCAGTATTTT. The encoded protein is CASQRDRGDTQYF. This rearrangement joins TRBV5-1 to TRBJ2-3, with D possibly being TRBD1 (5 bases). This CDR3 region has 13 residues. Germline loops: CDR1 SGHRS, CDR2 YFSETQ. The V end was cut by 8 bases, the J end by 5 bases, with 15 bases between. Full variable domain (outside the CDR3, taken from reference TRBV5-1 and TRBJ2-3): KAGVTQTPRYLIKTRGQQVTLSCSPISGHRSVSWYQQTPGQGLQFLFEYFSETQRNKGNFPGRFSGRQFSNSRSEMNVSTLELGDSALYLCASQRDRGDTQYFGPGTRLTVL.

The chain recombines TRBV4-1 with TRBJ1-5; 9 bases align to TRBD1. The V and J ends lost 6 bases and 9 bases, in that order; junction bases with no gene match: 12. This CDR3 spans 15 amino acids. Germline values: CDR1 MGHRA, CDR2 YSYEKL. In DNA form, the CDR3 reads TGCGCCAGCAGTATCTCCGGGGACAGGGTTTTGCCCCAGCATTTT. Protein sequence: CASSISGDRVLPQHF.

This clone was detected a few times. The chain combines TRBV6-1 with TRBJ1-1; D might be TRBD1 (5 bases). From germline, CDR1 is MNHNS and CDR2 SASEGT. Trimming cost V 4 bases and J 5 bases, with 17 bases left between them. This CDR3 region has 15 residues. The CDR3 here is CASSGGNSGGTEAFF. The DNA for the CDR3 is TGTGCCAGCAGTGGCGGAAACTCCGGGGGAACTGAAGCTTTCTTT.

This clone is a singleton in its sample. The chain joins TRBV30 to TRBJ1-2; D is uncertain. The length of the CDR3 is 13 residues. Germline V CDR1 and CDR2: GTSNPN, SVGIG (reference sequence). The V end was cut by 3 bases, the J end by 0 bases, with 8 bases between. The CDR3 region is CAWRRPSNYGYTF. CDR3 nucleotides: TGTGCCTGGAGAAGACCGTCTAACTATGGCTACACCTTC.

V gene TRBV29-1 combines with J gene TRBJ2-7; D is possibly TRBD1 or TRBD2 (5 bases each). The CDR3 is 13 amino acids. In germline, CDR1 is SQVTM, CDR2 ANQGSEA. With 3 bases removed from V and 6 bases from J, the gap between germline ends came to 15 bases. The CDR3 protein is CSVEGLGDGEQYF. The CDR3 DNA reads TGCAGCGTTGAGGGTCTTGGGGACGGCGAGCAGTACTTC.

The rearrangement links TRBV23-1 to TRBJ1-5, with D perhaps matching TRBD1 (5 bases). TRBV23-1 is flagged as an ORF with uncertain function. Trimming removed 6 bases from V and 6 bases from J, with 15 bases in between. This CDR3 comprises 14 residues. CDR3 in amino acids: CASSSKGYRQPQHF. The CDR3 bases are TGCGCCAGCAGCTCTAAGGGGTATCGTCAGCCCCAGCATTTT.

The V gene is TRBV5-6, the J gene TRBJ2-1; D is undetermined. Trimming took 6 bases from V and 4 from J, leaving 11 bases between them. The germline V gene encodes CDR1 SGHDT and CDR2 YYEEEE. CDR3 size: 13 residues. The CDR3 DNA is TGTGCCAGCACCATAGGGCGATACAATGAGCAGTTCTTC. This sequence encodes CASTIGRYNEQFF.

The rearrangement uses TRBV4-1 and TRBJ1-1, with unresolved D. Germline values: CDR1 MGHRA, CDR2 YSYEKL. V was clipped by 0 bases and J by 1 base, with 12 bases between them. This CDR3 has 16 amino acids. For the CDR3, the DNA is TGCGCCAGCAGCCAAGATCTTCCCCGACAGAACACTGAAGCTTTCTTT. This codes for CASSQDLPRQNTEAFF.

The CDR3 sequence: CSVDSTTGGNEQYF. CDR3 DNA: TGCAGCGTTGACAGTACTACAGGGGGCAACGAGCAGTACTTC. V usage is TRBV29-1 and J usage is TRBJ2-7, with 9 bases identical to TRBD1. From germline, CDR1 is SQVTM and CDR2 ANQGSEA. The ends lost 3 bases at V and 5 bases at J; junction bases unmatched: 8. There are 14 residues in the CDR3.

This clone was seen a handful of times. The chain has TRBV2 and TRBJ1-2; a weak D match, TRBD1 (5 bases). Between the trimmed V and J ends, which lost 8 bases and 4 bases, there was a span of 11 bases. The length of the CDR3 is 12 residues. CDR1 SNHLY and CDR2 FYNNEI come from the germline V gene. CDR3 sequence reads: CASGLDSYGYTF. CDR3 bases: TGTGCCAGCGGGTTAGACAGCTATGGCTACACCTTC.

In this sample, this clone turned up a few times. The V and J genes are TRBV6-1 and TRBJ1-6; possible D gene TRBD1, 5 bases. With 4 bases removed from V and 7 bases from J, the gap between germline ends came to 17 bases. Germline V gene sequence: CDR1 MNHNS, CDR2 SASEGT. The CDR3 extends over 16 amino acids. The CDR3 loop reads CASSAPGSGENSPLHF. CDR3 nucleotide sequence: TGTGCCAGCAGTGCCCCAGGTTCGGGGGAAAATTCACCCCTCCACTTT.

The V and J genes are TRBV18 and TRBJ1-6; 10 nucleotides align to TRBD1. The J segment lost 9 bases and the V segment lost 0 bases, leaving 5 bases of the junction unmatched. The CDR3 runs to 16 residues. Germline loops: CDR1 KGHSH, CDR2 LQKENI. The CDR3 DNA reads TGTGCCAGCTCACCACCGACCGGGACAGGGGCTTCACCCCTCCACTTT. It translates to CASSPPTGTGASPLHF. The full variable domain, rest sourced from reference TRBV18 and TRBJ1-6, is NAGVMQNPRHLVRRRGQEARLRCSPMKGHSHVYWYRQLPEEGLKFMVYLQKENIIDESGMPKERFSAEFPKEGPSILRIQQVVRGDSAAYFCASSPPTGTGASPLHFGNGTRLTVT.

The rearrangement joins TRBV2 to TRBJ1-2; a weak D match, TRBD1 (5 bases). The CDR3 runs 13 residues. V was clipped by 8 bases and J by 1 base, with 11 bases between them. Germline V gene sequence: CDR1 SNHLY, CDR2 FYNNEI. The CDR3 bases are TGTGCCAGCGGCATTCAGGGTAACTATGGCTACACCTTC. It is translated as CASGIQGNYGYTF.

A single count supports this clone. V usage is TRBV27 and J usage is TRBJ1-3; D remains ambiguous. Looked up from germline, CDR1 is MNHEY and CDR2 is SMNVEV (reference sequence). V was shortened by 3 bases and J by 1 base, with 19 bases between the two germline ends. The CDR3 totals 18 residues. CDR3 residues: CASSFQGPPYASGNTIYF. As DNA, the CDR3 is TGTGCCAGCAGTTTCCAAGGACCGCCGTACGCATCTGGAAACACCATATATTTT.

This clone was recorded a few times. This sequence joins TRBV4-1 and TRBJ1-2, with TRBD1 as a possible D gene (5 bases). V was clipped by 4 bases and J by 5 bases, with 17 bases between them. Germline CDR1 is MGHRA and CDR2 is YSYEKL. The CDR3 spans 15 residues. The DNA of the CDR3 is TGCGCCAGCAGCCCATCCGGGACGGAGCTTTATGGCTACACCTTC. Translated, it gives CASSPSGTELYGYTF.

The CDR3 bases are TGTGCTAGTGGGTCGACAGGGAATTACAATCAGCCCCAGCATTTT. Its translation: CASGSTGNYNQPQHF. The chain links TRBV12-5 to TRBJ1-5; TRBD1 agrees at 7 bases. With V trimmed by 6 bases and J by 3 bases, 8 bases remained unmatched. Germline CDR1 and CDR2: LGHNT and FRNRAP. The CDR3 spans 15 residues.

The chain combines TRBV6-5 with TRBJ1-1; 9 bases line up with TRBD1. V lost 6 bases, J lost 4 bases, and 6 bases stayed unmatched. The CDR3 sequence is 14 residues long. Germline CDR1 and CDR2: MNHEY and SVGAGI. The chain's CDR3 is CASRSGQGPTEAFF. For the CDR3, the DNA is TGTGCCAGCAGATCTGGACAGGGGCCCACTGAAGCTTTCTTT.

A single count supports this clone. The J gene is TRBJ1-2, the V gene TRBV2; 7 nucleotides agree with TRBD1. V trimming: 4 bases; J trimming: 3 bases; junction bases outside the gene matches: 2. The CDR3 is 13 residues long. Germline values: CDR1 SNHLY, CDR2 FYNNEI. CDR3 sequence reads: CASSAGTDYGYTF. CDR3 in DNA: TGTGCCAGCAGTGCAGGGACAGACTATGGCTACACCTTC.